This entry lists 15 T cell receptor beta chains sequenced from one sample in a study of blood T cell repertoires in COVID-19. Assay used: immunoSEQ multiplex PCR; TCRdb lists only in-frame clones, some missing. In the table there are approximately 31,000 clones, roughly nine tenths of which are singletons. Material for sequencing was peripheral blood. Receptors originate from a human donor with active COVID-19. The donor label of this sample is uncertain.

The CDR3 nucleotides are TGTGCCAGCAGCTTAGATCGGTTGGACGGGAGGGTGAATGAGCAGTTCTTC. As protein: CASSLDRLDGRVNEQFF. V usage is TRBV11-2 and J usage is TRBJ2-1; TRBD2 matches at 8 bases. CDR1 and CDR2 (germline): SGHAT, FQNNGV. V lost 0 bases to trimming and J lost 7 bases; unmatched junction nucleotides: 11. The CDR3 sequence is 17 residues long.

The chain joins TRBV7-8 to TRBJ2-7, with TRBD2 as a possible D gene (6 bases). The V end lost 8 bases, the J end lost 3 bases, and 14 bases lay between the germline ends. Germline V gives CDR1 SGHVS, CDR2 FQNEAQ. This CDR3 is 13 amino acids long. CDR3 nucleotide sequence: TGTGCCAGCGGGCCTGGGGGGTTCTACGAGCAGTACTTC. It encodes CASGPGGFYEQYF.

The genes are TRBV9 and TRBJ2-5; TRBD1 matches at 9 bases. Germline V gives CDR1 SGDLS, CDR2 YYNGEE. V dropped 4 bases and J dropped 4; count of bases not matched to a gene: 8. This CDR3 has 15 residues. CDR3 loop: CASSFGTGSRETQYF. The CDR3 coding sequence is TGTGCCAGCAGCTTTGGGACAGGGAGCAGAGAGACCCAGTACTTC.

This clone was recorded only once. The gene calls are TRBV7-8 and TRBJ2-7, with 8 nucleotides matching TRBD1. This CDR3 contains 15 residues. Trimming removed 1 base from V and 3 bases from J; junction bases left unmatched: 5. Germline assignment: CDR1 SGHVS and CDR2 FQNEAQ. For the CDR3, the DNA is TGTGCCAGCAGCTTAGGACAGGGGATCTACTACGAGCAGTACTTC. It translates to CASSLGQGIYYEQYF.

CDR3 sequence (DNA): TGTGCCAGCAGTTTAAGGCGGGAGGGTGTCTACGAGCAGTACTTC. It encodes CASSLRREGVYEQYF. The rearrangement joins TRBV27 to TRBJ2-7; TRBD2 aligns across 9 bases. This CDR3 is built from 15 residues. Trimming at V came to 2 bases and at J to 3 bases, leaving 5 bases not matched to a gene. Germline values: CDR1 MNHEY, CDR2 SMNVEV (reference sequence).

V gene TRBV29-1 combines with J gene TRBJ2-5; possibly TRBD1 for D (5 bases). This CDR3 is 12 amino acids long. V lost 6 bases and J 2 bases, leaving 10 bases between the germline ends. The V gene's germline CDR1 is SQVTM and CDR2 ANQGSEA. The CDR3 loop reads CSVNKGQETQYF. The CDR3 DNA sequence: TGCAGCGTAAACAAGGGGCAAGAGACCCAGTACTTC.

The chain joins TRBV18 to TRBJ2-1, with 8 nucleotides matching TRBD2. J lost 7 bases, V lost 3 bases, and 14 bases had no gene match. The germline V gene has CDR1 KGHSH and CDR2 LQKENI. This CDR3 has 17 residues. CDR3 protein: CASSPSAGVVRPNEQFF. The CDR3 nucleotides are TGTGCCAGCTCACCGTCAGCGGGAGTAGTTAGGCCGAATGAGCAGTTCTTC.

This clone has only one observation. V usage is TRBV28 and J usage is TRBJ1-4; D is uncertain. Trimming removed 2 bases at V and 4 bases at J, with 8 bases between. This CDR3 is built from 14 residues. Germline loops: CDR1 MDHEN, CDR2 SYDVKM. CDR3 in amino acids: CASSLPRNNEKLFF. In DNA form, the CDR3 reads TGTGCCAGCAGTTTACCCAGAAATAATGAAAAACTGTTTTTT. Full variable domain (outside the CDR3, taken from reference TRBV28 and TRBJ1-4): DVKVTQSSRYLVKRTGEKVFLECVQDMDHENMFWYRQDPGLGLRLIYFSYDVKMKEKGDIPEGYSVSREKKERFSLILESASTNQTSMYLCASSLPRNNEKLFFGSGTQLSVL.

This chain links TRBV10-3 with TRBJ2-5; no clear D. Trimming cost V 1 base and J 1 base, with 10 bases left between them. Germline V gives CDR1 ENHRY, CDR2 SYGVKD. The CDR3 is 15 amino acids. This CDR3 is CAISEFPRVQETQYF. The CDR3 DNA reads TGTGCCATCAGTGAGTTTCCTCGAGTCCAAGAGACCCAGTACTTC.

The gene calls are TRBV19 and TRBJ2-7; 9 bases match TRBD1. Looked up from germline, CDR1 is LNHDA and CDR2 is SQIVND (reference sequence). The CDR3 runs to 14 residues. V gave up 3 bases and J gave up 4 bases; unmatched junction bases: 4. For the CDR3, the DNA is TGTGCCAGTAGTATGGGGACAGGGAGTTACGAGCAGTACTTC. Amino acids: CASSMGTGSYEQYF.

This clone was seen more than once but under ten times. The chain combines TRBV25-1 with TRBJ2-7; 10 nucleotides match TRBD1. V trimming: 8 bases; J trimming: 1 base; junction bases outside the gene matches: 5. CDR3 length: 14 residues. Germline values: CDR1 MGHDK, CDR2 SYGVNS. This chain's CDR3 is CASARTGGSYEQYF. DNA for the CDR3: TGTGCCAGCGCTCGGACAGGGGGTTCCTACGAGCAGTACTTC.

The chain uses TRBV7-6 and TRBJ2-2; the match to TRBD2 covers 9 bases. Germline loops: CDR1 SGHVS, CDR2 FNYEAQ. Trimming removed 5 bases from V and 6 bases from J; junction bases left unmatched: 16. The CDR3 runs 18 residues. The CDR3, as DNA: TGTGCCAGCAGCCCATTCCCGCGGGGGGGCCGGTCTGCCGGGGAGCTGTTTTTT. Translating gives CASSPFPRGGRSAGELFF.

A single count supports this clone. The chain joins TRBV7-2 to TRBJ2-7; D is unresolved. This CDR3 region has 12 residues. Germline CDR1 SGHTA, CDR2 FQGNSA. Trimming removed 0 bases at V and 4 bases at J, with 4 bases between. This CDR3 reads CASSLARYEQYF. CDR3 DNA sequence: TGTGCCAGCAGCTTAGCGAGGTACGAGCAGTACTTC.

The chain links TRBV28 to TRBJ2-7, with 10 positions matching TRBD2. With V trimmed by 3 bases and J by 3 bases, 11 bases remained unmatched. CDR1 and CDR2 (germline): MDHEN, SYDVKM. The CDR3 runs 17 residues. CDR3 region: CASSFISSGRSGYEQYF. The CDR3 DNA reads TGTGCCAGCAGTTTTATTTCTAGCGGGAGATCCGGCTACGAGCAGTACTTC.

The rearrangement links TRBV28 to TRBJ2-3; TRBD2 is a possible D gene (6 bases). This CDR3 spans 14 amino acids. Germline V gene sequence: CDR1 MDHEN, CDR2 SYDVKM. Trimming removed 6 bases at V and 1 base at J, with 11 bases between. The CDR3, as DNA: TGTGCCAGCAGGAAGGGACTTGGCACAGATACGCAGTATTTT. Its translation is CASRKGLGTDTQYF.